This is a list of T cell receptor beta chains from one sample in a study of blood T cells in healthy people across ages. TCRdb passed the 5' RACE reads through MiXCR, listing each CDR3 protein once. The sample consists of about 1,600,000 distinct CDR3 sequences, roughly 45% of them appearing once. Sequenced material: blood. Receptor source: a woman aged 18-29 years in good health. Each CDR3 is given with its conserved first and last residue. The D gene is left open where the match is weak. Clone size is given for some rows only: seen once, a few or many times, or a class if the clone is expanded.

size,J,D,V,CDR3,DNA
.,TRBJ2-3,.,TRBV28,CASSPRGLTGTDTQYF,TGTGCCAGCAGTCCCCGGGGCCTAACAGGCACAGATACGCAGTATTTT
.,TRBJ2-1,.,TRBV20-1,CSAPKLRSGTSYNEQFF,TGCAGTGCCCCTAAACTCCGGTCAGGCACCTCCTACAATGAGCAGTTCTTC
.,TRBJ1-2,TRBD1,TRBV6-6,CASSIRDSIKVPTF,TGTGCCAGCAGTATCCGGGACAGTATTAAGGTCCCCACCTTC
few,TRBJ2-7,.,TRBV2,CASSPTGTLGYEQYF,TGTGCCAGCAGTCCTACAGGGACATTAGGTTACGAGCAGTACTTC
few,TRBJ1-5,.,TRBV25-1,CASSVGAQPQHF,TGTGCCAGCAGTGTGGGCGCGCAGCCCCAGCATTTT
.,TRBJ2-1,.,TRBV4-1,CASSQAPGIAYNEQFF,TGCGCCAGCAGCCAGGCCCCGGGGATTGCCTACAATGAGCAGTTCTTC
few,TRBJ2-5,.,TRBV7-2,CASIKTPYQETQYF,TGTGCCAGCATCAAGACCCCGTACCAAGAGACCCAGTACTTC
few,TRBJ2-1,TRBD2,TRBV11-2,CASSQPGGPSSYNEQFF,TGTGCCAGCAGCCAACCGGGAGGACCCAGCTCCTACAATGAGCAGTTCTTC
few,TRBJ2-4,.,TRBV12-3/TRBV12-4,CASSLGGSGVLGEQYF,TGTGCCAGCAGTTTAGGTGGGTCGGGGGTCCTTGGAGAGCAGTACTTC
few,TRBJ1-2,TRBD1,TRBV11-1,CASSFGDRGDYGYTF,TGTGCCAGCAGCTTTGGGGACAGGGGCGACTATGGCTACACCTTC